This TCR beta chain came from a study of blood T cell repertoires in COVID-19. On the study more broadly: PBMCs, B-cell-depleted T cells, or T cells were the source of the cDNA or gDNA that made up the material.

For recovered donors of Cohort 3, there were two negative PCRs, clearance, or symptom resolution. This table comes from immunoSEQ multiplex PCR, and its TCRdb copy is limited to in-frame clones, with some not included. The sample lists about 320,000 clones, 75% to 90% seen once, with approximately 5% in the top ten. This receptor was identified in a man between 60 and 75 years old who had recovered from COVID-19. The sequencing sample was made of PBMCs or T cells enriched from blood (not recorded which).

The CDR3 DNA reads TGTGCCAGCAGCAAACTATCCGGACAGGGGGGCGAGCAGTACTTC. Protein: CASSKLSGQGGEQYF. The chain combines TRBV5-6 with TRBJ2-7; TRBD1 agrees at 10 bases. This CDR3 is built from 15 residues. Per the germline V gene, CDR1 is SGHDT and CDR2 is YYEEEE. V dropped 4 bases and J dropped 6; count of bases not matched to a gene: 10.